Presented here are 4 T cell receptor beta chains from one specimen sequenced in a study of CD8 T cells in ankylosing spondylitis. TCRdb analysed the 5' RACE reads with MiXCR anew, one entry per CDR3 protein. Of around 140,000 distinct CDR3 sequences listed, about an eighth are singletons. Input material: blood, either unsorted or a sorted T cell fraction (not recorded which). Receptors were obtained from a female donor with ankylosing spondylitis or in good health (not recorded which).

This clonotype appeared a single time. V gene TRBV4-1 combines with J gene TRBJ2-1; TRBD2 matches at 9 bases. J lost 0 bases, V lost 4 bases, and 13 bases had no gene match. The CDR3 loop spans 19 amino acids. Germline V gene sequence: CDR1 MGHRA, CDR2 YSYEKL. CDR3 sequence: CASSRLSWGGGASYNEQFF. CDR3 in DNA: TGCGCCAGCAGCCGATTGTCCTGGGGCGGGGGGGCCTCCTACAATGAGCAGTTCTTC.

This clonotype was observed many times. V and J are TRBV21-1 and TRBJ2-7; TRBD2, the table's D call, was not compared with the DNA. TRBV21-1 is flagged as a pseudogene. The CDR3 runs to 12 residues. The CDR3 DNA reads TGTGCCGGGCGGGCAGACTCCTACGAGCAGTACTTC. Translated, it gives CAGRADSYEQYF.

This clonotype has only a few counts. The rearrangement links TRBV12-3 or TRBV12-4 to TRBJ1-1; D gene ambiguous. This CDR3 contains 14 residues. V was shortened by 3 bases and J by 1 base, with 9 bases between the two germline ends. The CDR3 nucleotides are TGTGCCAGCAGTTTTTCGGTCGGGAACACTGAAGCTTTCTTT. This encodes CASSFSVGNTEAFF.

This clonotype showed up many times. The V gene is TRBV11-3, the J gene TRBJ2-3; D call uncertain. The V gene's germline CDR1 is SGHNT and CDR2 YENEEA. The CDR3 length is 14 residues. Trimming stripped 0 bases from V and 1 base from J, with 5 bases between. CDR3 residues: CASSLDSGTDTQYF. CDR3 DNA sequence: TGTGCCAGCAGCTTAGATTCGGGCACAGATACGCAGTATTTT.